Listed here are 25 T cell receptor beta chains from one sample, sequenced in a study of beta chain features in type 1 diabetes. The authors reverse transcribed all of the isolated RNA, so sequencing captured expressed TCRB transcripts. Here immunoSEQ multiplex PCR was the method, and the copy in TCRdb shows in-frame clones only, minus some. Among around 500,000 clones listed, about an eighth were seen once. Sequencing used naive CD4+ T cells from blood. The receptors stem from a woman between 18 and 29 years old in good health.

There are a few counts of this clone. V is TRBV10-3 and J is TRBJ2-1, with 12 bases lining up with TRBD2. CDR3 size: 14 residues. Germline-derived CDR1 and CDR2 are ENHRY and SYGVKD. V lost 3 bases and J lost 7; bases outside the gene matches: 1. The CDR3 protein is CAISEGLAGNEQFF. The CDR3 DNA is TGTGCCATCAGTGAAGGACTAGCGGGGAATGAGCAGTTCTTC.

The CDR3 DNA reads as TGCAGCGTTGGCGGGGGGCGCGAGGATACGCAGTATTTT. Translation gives CSVGGGREDTQYF. The gene calls are TRBV29-1 and TRBJ2-3; 8 nucleotides agree with TRBD2. This CDR3 has 13 residues. The trim removed 4 bases at V and 6 bases at J, leaving 6 bases unmatched. The germline gives CDR1 SQVTM, CDR2 ANQGSEA.

This chain links TRBV7-2 with TRBJ2-7, with 11 bases lining up with TRBD2. CDR3 length equals 17 residues. V shed 7 bases and J 3 bases; nucleotides not matched to a gene: 14. Germline CDR1 reads SGHTA; CDR2 reads FQGNSA. DNA for the CDR3: TGTGCCAGCACCGCCTCGGTAGCGGGAGGGCGGGGCTACGAGCAGTACTTC. Translating gives CASTASVAGGRGYEQYF. Full variable domain (outside the CDR3, taken from reference TRBV7-2 and TRBJ2-7): GAGVSQSPSNKVTEKGKDVELRCDPISGHTALYWYRQSLGQGLEFLIYFQGNSAPDKSGLPSDRFSAERTGGSVSTLTIQRTQQEDSAVYLCASTASVAGGRGYEQYFGPGTRLTVT.

In its sample, this clone was seen a few times. Additional DNA sequences in this sample encode the identical CDR3. The rearrangement links TRBV19 to TRBJ2-6; D ambiguous. Germline assignment: CDR1 LNHDA and CDR2 SQIVND (reference sequence). The CDR3 has 13 amino acids. The germline V and J ends were trimmed by 8 bases and 0 bases, with 5 bases remaining between them. The CDR3 loop is CASRLSGANVLTF. In nucleotides, the CDR3 is TGTGCCAGTCGTCTCTCTGGGGCCAACGTCCTGACTTTC.

This clone occurred a few times. Written as DNA, the CDR3 is TGTGCCAGCAGCTCCCTCGGGGCTAAGACAGATACGCAGTATTTT. As protein: CASSSLGAKTDTQYF. The chain recombines TRBV7-2 with TRBJ2-3; D possibly uses TRBD1 or TRBD2 (5 bases each). V dropped 4 bases and J dropped 3 bases, with 14 bases sitting between them. From germline, CDR1 is SGHTA and CDR2 FQGNSA. The CDR3 sequence is 15 residues long.

The chain employs TRBV9 and TRBJ1-1, with 9 bases matching TRBD1. CDR1 SGDLS and CDR2 YYNGEE come from the germline V gene. V trimming: 3 bases; J trimming: 1 base; junction bases outside the gene matches: 4. The CDR3 covers 15 residues. CDR3 bases: TGTGCCAGCAGCGCTGACAGGGGGTGGAACACTGAAGCTTTCTTT. It translates to CASSADRGWNTEAFF.

This clone was seen more than once but under ten times. The J gene is TRBJ2-7, the V gene TRBV5-1, with TRBD1 as a possible D gene (6 bases). The CDR3 length is 13 residues. In germline, CDR1 is SGHRS, CDR2 YFSETQ. V shed 2 bases and J shed 3 bases, with 9 bases lying between them. In DNA, the CDR3 is TGCGCCAGCAGCTTATCACAGGGCTACGAGCAGTACGTC. As protein: CASSLSQGYEQYV.

In DNA form, the CDR3 reads TGTGCCAGCTCACCACCCGGTGGGCTCAATGAGCAGTTCTTC. Translating gives CASSPPGGLNEQFF. V is TRBV18 and J is TRBJ2-1; D not certain. The CDR3 loop spans 14 amino acids. CDR1 is KGHSH, CDR2 LQKENI, per germline. The V end was cut by 0 bases, the J end by 6 bases, with 9 bases between.

The V gene is TRBV7-3, the J gene TRBJ1-1; D remains ambiguous. The CDR3 is made up of 13 amino acids. V shed 4 bases and J shed 2 bases, with 8 bases lying between them. CDR1 and CDR2 (germline): SGHTA, FQGTGA. CDR3 DNA sequence: TGTGCCAGCAGCTCGGACTCTAACACTGAAGCTTTCTTT. This codes for CASSSDSNTEAFF.

This clone was seen only a few times. A read error may produce the germline difference seen at one junction end. V and J are TRBV5-6 and TRBJ2-4; D might be TRBD1 or TRBD2, each matching 6 bases. The CDR3 has 16 residues. Germline V gene sequence: CDR1 SGHDT, CDR2 YYEEEE. The CDR3 region has the DNA TGTGCCAGCAGCCCGGGAGTCCAGGGGACTGTGAAAAACATGGGCTTC. Protein product: CASSPGVQGTVKNMGF.

This clone turned up a few times. The V call is TRBV30, the J call TRBJ2-2, with D perhaps TRBD2 (6 bases). Per the germline V gene, CDR1 is GTSNPN and CDR2 is SVGIG (reference sequence). V lost 5 bases, J lost 5 bases, and 21 bases lay in between. The CDR3 runs to 16 residues. CDR3 nucleotide sequence: TGTGCCTGGCATAGGGGACTTACCGCGCCGACCGGGGAGCTGTTTTTT. Protein: CAWHRGLTAPTGELFF.

This clone was counted between two and nine times. The rearrangement joins TRBV9 to TRBJ1-2; no clear D gene. CDR1 is SGDLS and CDR2 is YYNGEE in the germline V gene. This CDR3 is built from 15 residues. V lost 0 bases and J 4 bases, leaving 13 bases between the germline ends. CDR3 sequence reads: CASSVGGGNLYGYTF. The CDR3 region has the DNA TGTGCCAGCAGCGTAGGAGGAGGAAATCTCTATGGCTACACCTTC. Complete variable domain (other parts from reference TRBV9 and TRBJ1-2): DSGVTQTPKHLITATGQRVTLRCSPRSGDLSVYWYQQSLDQGLQFLIQYYNGEERAKGNILERFSAQQFPDLHSELNLSSLELGDSALYFCASSVGGGNLYGYTFGSGTRLTVV.

This clone was detected only a few times. Other nucleotide sequences in the sample specify the same CDR3. The rearrangement links TRBV29-1 to TRBJ1-2; D gene ambiguous. Trimming removed 6 bases from V and 6 bases from J, with 2 bases in between. Germline CDR1 is SQVTM and CDR2 is ANQGSEA. The CDR3 extends over 8 amino acids. CDR3 region: CSVNGYTF. The CDR3 bases are TGCAGCGTCAATGGCTACACCTTC.

The chain has TRBV10-3 and TRBJ1-2; the D gene is possibly TRBD1 (6 bases). Between the trimmed V and J ends, which lost 0 bases and 4 bases, there was a span of 6 bases. The germline V gene encodes CDR1 ENHRY and CDR2 SYGVKD. CDR3 size: 13 residues. CDR3 amino acids: CAISESQGYGYTF. CDR3 nucleotide sequence: TGTGCCATCAGTGAGTCACAGGGCTATGGCTACACCTTC.

The chain couples TRBV4-1 to TRBJ1-1, with 9 bases that match TRBD1. CDR3 length: 16 amino acids. With V trimmed by 2 bases and J by 6 bases, 10 bases remained unmatched. Germline assignment: CDR1 MGHRA and CDR2 YSYEKL. For the CDR3, the DNA is TGCGCCAGCAGCCAAAACCGGGACAGGGTAATCGCTGAAGCTTTCTTT. Amino acids: CASSQNRDRVIAEAFF.

The rearrangement joins TRBV28 to TRBJ1-2; 9 bases align to TRBD1. Unmatched junction bases numbered 4, after V lost 6 bases and J lost 2 bases. Germline V gives CDR1 MDHEN, CDR2 SYDVKM. The CDR3 extends over 14 amino acids. In DNA, the CDR3 is TGTGCCAGCAGACGACAGGGGGGAAACTATGGCTACACCTTC. Translating gives CASRRQGGNYGYTF.

There are a few counts of this clone. The V call is TRBV9, the J call TRBJ2-1; 7 positions match TRBD1. The trim removed 4 bases at V and 6 bases at J, leaving 7 bases unmatched. CDR3 length: 14 residues. Germline CDR1 reads SGDLS; CDR2 reads YYNGEE. CDR3 amino acids: CASSTTGVGNEQFF. The CDR3 region has the DNA TGTGCCAGCAGCACCACAGGGGTAGGCAATGAGCAGTTCTTC.

There are a few counts of this clone. The J gene is TRBJ1-1, the V gene TRBV7-3; 8 nucleotides line up with TRBD1. The CDR3 is 14 amino acids. Per the germline V gene, CDR1 is SGHTA and CDR2 is FQGTGA. The V gene end was trimmed by 4 bases and the J gene end by 4 bases; junction bases not matched to a gene: 5. CDR3 in DNA: TGTGCCAGCAGCTCCGACAGGGGAAGCACTGAAGCTTTCTTT. As protein: CASSSDRGSTEAFF.

This clone was seen only a few times. The V call is TRBV19, the J call TRBJ1-5; D is unresolved. Germline V gene lookup returns CDR1 LNHDA and CDR2 SQIVND (reference sequence). The CDR3 spans 14 residues. Trimming cost V 7 bases and J 0 bases, with 10 bases left between them. The CDR3 loop is CASKEANSNQPQHF. In DNA, the CDR3 is TGTGCCAGTAAGGAGGCTAATAGCAATCAGCCCCAGCATTTT.

The chain combines TRBV18 with TRBJ1-1; D remains unclear. The CDR3 extends over 14 amino acids. Germline V gene sequence: CDR1 KGHSH, CDR2 LQKENI. V was clipped by 1 base and J by 6 bases, with 12 bases between them. The CDR3 sequence is CASSPLPTAAEAFF. CDR3 DNA: TGTGCCAGCTCACCACTCCCCACTGCGGCTGAAGCTTTCTTT. Full variable domain (remainder filled in from reference TRBV18 and TRBJ1-1): NAGVMQNPRHLVRRRGQEARLRCSPMKGHSHVYWYRQLPEEGLKFMVYLQKENIIDESGMPKERFSAEFPKEGPSILRIQQVVRGDSAAYFCASSPLPTAAEAFFGQGTRLTVV.

This clone has just a few counts. The chain employs TRBV2 and TRBJ2-1, with D maybe TRBD2 (5 bases). Germline V gene lookup returns CDR1 SNHLY and CDR2 FYNNEI. The ends were cut back, 2 bases at V and 5 bases at J, with 19 bases in the middle. The CDR3 has 17 amino acids. CDR3 DNA: TGTGCCAGCAGTGAATCCTTAGGGTTTGAGGGAGACAATGAGCAGTTCTTC. It encodes CASSESLGFEGDNEQFF.

The CDR3 DNA is TGTGCCTGGAGTGTACAGTTGGGGACAGGGAATCAGCCCCAGCATTTT. This encodes CAWSVQLGTGNQPQHF. This rearrangement joins TRBV30 to TRBJ1-5; 9 bases map to TRBD1. CDR3 size: 16 residues. In germline, CDR1 is GTSNPN, CDR2 SVGIG (reference sequence). V was pared by 0 bases and J by 4 bases, with 7 bases of the junction left unmatched.

This rearrangement joins TRBV28 to TRBJ2-3; D gene ambiguous. Germline CDR1 and CDR2: MDHEN and SYDVKM. The CDR3 runs 17 residues. V dropped 2 bases and J dropped 0 bases, with 15 bases sitting between them. CDR3 residues: CASSLIRKYLSTDTQYF. For the CDR3, the DNA is TGTGCCAGCAGTTTAATCAGGAAATATCTGAGCACAGATACGCAGTATTTT.

The table lists this clone with a few counts. The chain is built from TRBV4-3 and TRBJ1-1, with D perhaps matching TRBD1 (5 bases). The V gene's germline CDR1 is LGHNA and CDR2 YSLEER. V was trimmed by 1 base and J by 3 bases, leaving 15 bases between them. This CDR3 has 16 residues. CDR3 sequence: CASSQGGHLMYTEAFF. The CDR3 nucleotides are TGCGCCAGCAGCCAAGGGGGCCACTTAATGTACACTGAAGCTTTCTTT.

This clone was seen a few times. The chain has TRBV29-1 and TRBJ2-3; maybe TRBD2 (5 bases). Looked up from germline, CDR1 is SQVTM and CDR2 is ANQGSEA. V was shortened by 7 bases and J by 0 bases, with 20 bases between the two germline ends. The CDR3 sequence is 16 residues long. The CDR3 loop reads CSAIPLSAVSTDTQYF. As DNA, the CDR3 is TGCAGCGCTATCCCTCTTAGCGCAGTTAGCACAGATACGCAGTATTTT.